A selection of T cell receptor beta chains follows, all from one sample in a study of OX40 agonist ivuxolimab in advanced cancers. The assay was immunoSEQ multiplex PCR, and TCRdb's table has in-frame clones only and misses some. Found here are around 42,000 clones, 88% of them singletons; the top ten hold around 25%. Sequencing was performed on CD4+ or CD8+ T cells sorted from blood, taken in a trial of the OX40 agonist ivuxolimab. The receptor set was obtained from an adult with an advanced solid tumor such as melanoma, head and neck, liver or kidney cancer. Both conserved end residues are part of each CDR3. A D gene is named only where the DNA matches it firmly. A clone size is listed for some rows: how often the clone was seen (once, few, many), or a class if it is expanded.

clone size	D gene	V gene	J gene	CDR3 DNA	CDR3 protein
.	TRBD1	TRBV5-1	TRBJ1-5	TGCGCCAGCAGCTTGGCGCCTAGTGTCCAGGGGGGCAATCAGCCCCAGCATTTT	CASSLAPSVQGGNQPQHF
.	TRBD1	TRBV18	TRBJ1-4	TGTGCCAGCTCACCACTCCCGGGACAGGGAAGGGAAAAACTGTTTTTT	CASSPLPGQGREKLFF
.	.	TRBV27	TRBJ1-2	TGTGCCAGCAGTTTCGGAGGAGGTGGCTACACCTTC	CASSFGGGGYTF
.	TRBD2	TRBV5-1	TRBJ2-1	TGCGCCAGCAGCTTGAGCGGGGCTTACAATGAGCAGTTCTTC	CASSLSGAYNEQFF
.	TRBD1	TRBV19	TRBJ2-6	TGTGCCAGTATTGGGACAGGCTGGGGGACCAGCTCTGGGGCCAACGTCCTGACTTTC	CASIGTGWGTSSGANVLTF
.	.	TRBV28	TRBJ1-3	TGTGCCAGCAGTTTTTGGTCCTCTGGAAACACCATATATTTT	CASSFWSSGNTIYF
.	.	TRBV28	TRBJ2-7	TGTGCCAGCAGCCCCGCCTACGAGCAGTACTTC	CASSPAYEQYF
.	.	TRBV9	TRBJ2-3	TGTGCCAGCAGCGTAGATGGCGTAAGCACAGATACGCAGTATTTT	CASSVDGVSTDTQYF
.	.	TRBV6-5	TRBJ2-7	TGTGCCAGCAGTTACTCAAACCCAGGGCTCTACGAGCAGTACTTC	CASSYSNPGLYEQYF
once	.	TRBV10-2	TRBJ2-7	TGCGCCAGCAGTTTTCCTCCCAGTTTCTACGAGCAGTACTTC	CASSFPPSFYEQYF
.	TRBD2	TRBV30	TRBJ2-7	TGTGCCTGGAGTCGGCGGGAGTACGAGCAGTACTTC	CAWSRREYEQYF
.	.	TRBV4-2	TRBJ1-1	TGTGCCAGCAGCCCAGAACCTATGGGGGGGACTGAAGCTTTCTTT	CASSPEPMGGTEAFF
once	TRBD2	TRBV5-4	TRBJ2-3	TGTGCCAGCAGCACGGGACTAGCGGGAGGAGGAGATACGCAGTATTTT	CASSTGLAGGGDTQYF
.	TRBD2	TRBV10-2	TRBJ2-7	TGCGCCAGCAGTGATAGCGGGAGCGACGAGCAGTACTTC	CASSDSGSDEQYF
once	.	TRBV6-4	TRBJ2-1	TGTGCCAGCAGTGACGGAGCGTCTTCCTACAATGAGCAGTTCTTC	CASSDGASSYNEQFF
.	.	TRBV27	TRBJ2-1	TGTGCCAGCAGGGAGGTCTACAATGAGCAGTTCTTC	CASREVYNEQFF
.	TRBD2	TRBV6-1	TRBJ2-2	TGTGCCAGCAGTGAATGGGTTTATGGGGGGGTCGGGGAGCTGTTTTTT	CASSEWVYGGVGELFF
.	.	TRBV6-5	TRBJ1-5	TGTGCCAGCAGTTACCTTAGCAATCAGCCCCAGCATTTT	CASSYLSNQPQHF
.	.	TRBV4-2	TRBJ2-2	TGTGCCAGCAGCCAAGTAGAAGCCTACACCGGGGAGCTGTTTTTT	CASSQVEAYTGELFF
.	.	TRBV19	TRBJ2-7	TGTGCCAGTAGTATCGGAGGGGGATACGAGCAGTACTTC	CASSIGGGYEQYF
once	TRBD2	TRBV2	TRBJ2-3	TGTGCCAGCAGAGATCTAGCGGCTATACTCACAGATACGCAGTATTTT	CASRDLAAILTDTQYF
.	.	TRBV7-9	TRBJ1-1	TGTGCCAGCATCGTACCCCATGGGCGCGATGAAGCTTTCTTT	CASIVPHGRDEAFF
.	TRBD1	TRBV7-6	TRBJ2-1	TGTGCCAGCAGGGTGACAGGGGGCAACAATGAGCAGTTCTTC	CASRVTGGNNEQFF
.	TRBD2	TRBV13	TRBJ2-3	TGTGCCAGCAGCTTATTAGCGGGACTCGAGGATACGCAGTATTTT	CASSLLAGLEDTQYF
.	TRBD2	TRBV5-6	TRBJ2-2	TGTGCCAGCAGCTTGGCCCAGCGGGATGCCGGGGAGCTGTTTTTT	CASSLAQRDAGELFF
.	TRBD1	TRBV30	TRBJ1-2	TGTGCCTGGATAAGGGACAGGCCCTATGGCTACACCTTC	CAWIRDRPYGYTF
.	TRBD1	TRBV15	TRBJ1-3	TGTGCCACCAGCAGAGATTGGGACAGCTCTGGAAACACCATATATTTT	CATSRDWDSSGNTIYF
once	TRBD1	TRBV6-5	TRBJ1-5	TGTGCCAGCAAATCCCGGGACAGGGCAAATCAGCCCCAGCATTTT	CASKSRDRANQPQHF
.	.	TRBV15	TRBJ2-7	TGTGCCACCAGCAAAAGAGACAGGCCATCCTACGAGCAGTACTTC	CATSKRDRPSYEQYF
once	.	TRBV28	TRBJ2-7	TGTGCCAGCAGTTTCGACAGGCTCCAGGTCGACGAGCAGTACTTC	CASSFDRLQVDEQYF
few	TRBD1	TRBV2	TRBJ2-7	TGTGCCAGCAGAGAAGACAGGGGGCGAGGTTACGAGCAGTACTTC	CASREDRGRGYEQYF
once	.	TRBV28	TRBJ1-1	TGTGCCAGCAGTTTATTCCGGGGCATGGACACTGAAGCTTTCTTT	CASSLFRGMDTEAFF
.	TRBD2	TRBV29-1	TRBJ2-1	TGCAGCGTTGAAGTTCCCGTGACTAGCGGAAACCCTATACTCTACAATGAGCAGTTCTTC	CSVEVPVTSGNPILYNEQFF
.	.	TRBV13	TRBJ2-7	TGTGCCAGCAGCTTAGGATCAGGGGCCGAGCAGTACTTC	CASSLGSGAEQYF
.	.	TRBV18	TRBJ1-1	TGTGCCAGCTCACCAAACACTCGAGACCCCGAAGCTTTCTTT	CASSPNTRDPEAFF
.	TRBD2	TRBV2	TRBJ2-1	TGTGCCAGCAGTCTCACGTATGCACTAGCGGACAATACGAATGAGCAGTTCTTC	CASSLTYALADNTNEQFF
.	.	TRBV13	TRBJ2-5	TGTGCCAGCAGCGTAGACAGGAGACAAGAGACCCAGTACTTC	CASSVDRRQETQYF
.	.	TRBV7-9	TRBJ1-5	TGTGCCAGCAGCGTCTCAGGGGAACAGCCCCAGCATTTT	CASSVSGEQPQHF
.	TRBD2	TRBV6-5	TRBJ2-1	TGTGCCAGCAGTTACCTGACTAGCGGCTACAATGAGCAGTTCTTC	CASSYLTSGYNEQFF
.	.	TRBV27	TRBJ2-3	TGTGCCAGCAGTTGGACTGGGAGATCCGGTACGCAGTATTTT	CASSWTGRSGTQYF
.	.	TRBV13	TRBJ1-2	TGTGCCAGCAGCTTAGGACTTGCGCCCGATGGCTACACCTTC	CASSLGLAPDGYTF
.	.	TRBV29-1	TRBJ1-3	TGCAGCGTTTATCAGGGAGAAAGTCCGAACACCATATATTTT	CSVYQGESPNTIYF
.	.	TRBV7-8	TRBJ2-2	TGTGCCAGCAGCTTAGGTAGCGGTCAAGGACCCGGGGAGCTGTTTTTT	CASSLGSGQGPGELFF
.	.	TRBV5-1	TRBJ2-2	TGCGCCAGCAGCTTGGAATGGGACTTAGGGAACACCGGGGAGCTGTTTTTT	CASSLEWDLGNTGELFF
.	.	TRBV9	TRBJ1-4	TGTGCCAGCAGCAGCTCGGGGGCGTATCGTGAAAAACTGTTTTTT	CASSSSGAYREKLFF
.	TRBD1	TRBV28	TRBJ1-5	TGTGCCAGCAGTTTAAGACAGGGCCATCAGCCCCAGCATTTT	CASSLRQGHQPQHF
.	.	TRBV25-1	TRBJ2-7	TGTGCCAGCAGTGAATTCGGGACTCGTGATTTCGAGCAGTACTTC	CASSEFGTRDFEQYF
.	TRBD1	TRBV11-3	TRBJ2-1	TGTGCCAGCAGCTACGACAGGGCTTACAATGAGCAGTTCTTC	CASSYDRAYNEQFF
.	TRBD1	TRBV10-2	TRBJ2-7	TGCGCCAGCAGAGGGGGACAGGGAGATTACGAGCAGTACTTC	CASRGGQGDYEQYF
.	.	TRBV7-9	TRBJ1-4	TGTGCCAGCAGCCACCCAACGACTAATGAAAAACTGTTTTTT	CASSHPTTNEKLFF
.	TRBD2	TRBV7-9	TRBJ2-1	TGTGCCAGCAGCCAGATAGCGGGAGCCCGCAATGAGCAGTTCTTC	CASSQIAGARNEQFF
.	TRBD2	TRBV27	TRBJ2-3	TGTGCCAGCAGTCTAGCGGGAGCAGATACGCAGTATTTT	CASSLAGADTQYF
.	.	TRBV9	TRBJ2-3	TGTGCCAGCAGCCTAGCTGACACTTATGGGCCGCAGTATTTT	CASSLADTYGPQYF
few	.	TRBV5-6	TRBJ2-6	TGTGCCAGCAGCTCATTTAAACTGGGGGCCAACGTCCTGACTTTC	CASSSFKLGANVLTF
once	TRBD2	TRBV11-2	TRBJ2-7	TGTGCCAGTGCCGGGGGGGCATCTTTTTACGAGCAGTACTTC	CASAGGASFYEQYF
.	TRBD2	TRBV11-3	TRBJ2-3	TGTGCCAGCAGCTTAGGAGCGGGATCTATAGATACGCAGTATTTT	CASSLGAGSIDTQYF
.	.	TRBV29-1	TRBJ2-1	TGCAGCGTTCCCTCGGAATCCTACAATGAGCAGTTCTTC	CSVPSESYNEQFF
.	.	TRBV5-8	TRBJ2-7	TGTGCCAGCAGCTTGGGGGTCTACGAGCAGTACTTC	CASSLGVYEQYF
.	TRBD2	TRBV30	TRBJ2-3	TGTGCCTGGAGTGTACTCAGTCCACTAGCGGAGGGCCGCACAGATACGCAGTATTTT	CAWSVLSPLAEGRTDTQYF
.	.	TRBV29-1	TRBJ2-4	TGCAGCGTCCGACCGGTAGCCAAAAACATTCAGTACTTC	CSVRPVAKNIQYF